A single sample gave rise to the 8 T cell receptor beta chains below, sequenced in a study of T cells in localized non-small cell lung cancer. Sequencing used immunoSEQ multiplex PCR; TCRdb keeps in-frame clones, though not all of them. Among 2,500 to 3,500 clones listed, roughly 25% were seen once. Sequencing was performed on lung tumor tissue, taken before any cancer treatment. The origin of the receptors is a female donor older than 55 with stage I lung adenocarcinoma.

This rearrangement joins TRBV11-3 to TRBJ2-1; 7 bases match TRBD2. The V segment lost 6 bases and the J segment 8 bases; nucleotides outside the gene matches: 13. CDR3 length: 15 residues. CDR1 is SGHNT, CDR2 YENEEA, per germline. Here the CDR3 DNA reads TGTGCCAGCAGTACTAACCTGGGACTAACTTATGAGCAGTTCTTC. Encoded protein: CASSTNLGLTYEQFF.

V is TRBV19 and J is TRBJ2-5, with D possibly matching TRBD1 (5 bases). CDR3 length: 15 amino acids. Trimming took off 3 bases at V and 1 base at J, with 12 bases between the two ends. Per germline, CDR1 LNHDA and CDR2 SQIVND (reference sequence). This chain's CDR3 is CASSIGQTSQETQYF. CDR3 in DNA: TGTGCCAGTAGTATCGGACAAACCAGCCAAGAGACCCAGTACTTC.

The V and J genes are TRBV28 and TRBJ1-4; D not resolved. The V end lost 6 bases, the J end lost 4 bases, and 12 bases lay between the germline ends. The germline gives CDR1 MDHEN, CDR2 SYDVKM. This CDR3 has 14 residues. CDR3 nucleotide sequence: TGTGCCAGCAGCTGGTCGAGGTATAATGAAAAACTGTTTTTT. The encoded protein is CASSWSRYNEKLFF.

The J gene is TRBJ2-3, the V gene TRBV6-8; 10 bases line up with TRBD2. The trim removed 2 bases at V and 5 bases at J, leaving 10 bases unmatched. Germline loops: CDR1 MNHGY, CDR2 SAAAGT. CDR3 size: 17 residues. The CDR3 bases are TGTGCCAGCAGTTACGGGGAGATAGCGGGAGGTGTAGATACGCAGTATTTT. This gives the protein CASSYGEIAGGVDTQYF.

This clone was seen more than once but under ten times. This rearrangement joins TRBV14 to TRBJ2-1; no clear D gene. The CDR3 is 14 residues long. V lost 4 bases and J lost 2, with 9 bases in between. CDR1 and CDR2 (germline): SGHDN, FVKESK. The CDR3 region is CASSLNGPYNEQFF. The CDR3 DNA follows: TGTGCCAGCAGCCTTAATGGACCCTACAATGAGCAGTTCTTC.

This clone was seen a few times. V and J are TRBV12-5 and TRBJ2-1; 9 positions match TRBD2. V gave up 4 bases and J gave up 5 bases; unmatched junction bases: 12. Germline V gene sequence: CDR1 LGHNT, CDR2 FRNRAP. There are 17 residues in the CDR3. The DNA for the CDR3 is TGTGCTAGTGGTTCCCCAACGGGGCGGGGGGGAAACAATGAGCAGTTCTTC. Its translation: CASGSPTGRGGNNEQFF.

The gene calls are TRBV28 and TRBJ2-7; 8 bases line up with TRBD1. This CDR3 region has 12 residues. The germline V gene has CDR1 MDHEN and CDR2 SYDVKM. The ends lost 8 bases at V and 5 bases at J; junction bases unmatched: 5. The CDR3 sequence is CASQGQGHEQYF. The DNA for the CDR3 is TGTGCCAGCCAAGGACAGGGCCACGAGCAGTACTTC.

This clone was counted once. The chain links TRBV30 to TRBJ1-2, with no clear D. CDR1 is GTSNPN and CDR2 is SVGIG in the germline V gene (reference sequence). With 4 bases removed from V and 7 bases from J, the gap between germline ends came to 10 bases. This CDR3 has 11 amino acids. CDR3 residues: CAWMQSRGYTF. The CDR3 region has the DNA TGTGCCTGGATGCAGTCTCGTGGCTACACCTTC.